Shown below are 23 T cell receptor beta chains from a single sample sequenced in a study of blood T cells in healthy people across ages. Using a J-beta primer mix together with a sample-barcoded 5' primer, a second PCR was run for roughly 6 to 11 cycles. TCRdb re-derived calls from the 5' RACE reads in MiXCR, one entry per CDR3 protein. The sample has around 1,900,000 distinct CDR3 sequences; roughly two fifths are singletons. Sequencing used blood. The receptors were gathered from a human donor in good health.

The chain recombines TRBV18 with TRBJ2-3; 9 bases line up with TRBD1. The CDR3 is made up of 14 amino acids. J was trimmed by 5 bases and V by 2 bases; bases with no gene match: 2. Germline CDR1 KGHSH, CDR2 LQKENI. The CDR3 sequence: CASSPTGGGDTQYF. The CDR3 coding sequence is TGTGCCAGCTCACCAACAGGGGGCGGAGATACGCAGTATTTT.

CDR3 amino acids: CASSPYRERDTEAFF. The CDR3 nucleotides are TGTGCCAGCAGCCCATACAGGGAACGGGACACTGAAGCTTTCTTT. This rearrangement joins TRBV7-9 to TRBJ1-1; a weak D match, TRBD1 (6 bases). Trimming pared 5 bases from V and 3 bases from J, leaving 16 bases between. CDR3 length: 15 amino acids. The germline V gene has CDR1 SEHNR and CDR2 FQNEAQ (reference sequence).

CDR3 sequence: CSASPGEQFF. The DNA of the CDR3 is TGCAGTGCTAGCCCCGGTGAGCAGTTCTTC. The gene calls are TRBV20-1 and TRBJ2-1, with D uncertain. Germline CDR1 and CDR2: DFQATT and SNEGSKA (reference sequence). This CDR3 region has 10 residues. The ends were cut back, 3 bases at V and 9 bases at J, with 6 bases in the middle.

In this sample, this clonotype turned up a few times. The chain recombines TRBV15 with TRBJ2-3; D is uncertain. Germline assignment: CDR1 LNHNV and CDR2 YYDKDF (reference sequence). Trimming took 2 bases from V and 6 from J, leaving 6 bases between them. The CDR3 has 12 residues. CDR3 protein: CATSRMRDTQYF. DNA for the CDR3: TGTGCCACCAGCAGAATGAGGGATACGCAGTATTTT.

In its sample, this clonotype was seen a few times. This chain joins TRBV29-1 and TRBJ1-2; 9 nucleotides agree with TRBD1. The CDR3 is made up of 17 amino acids. Trimming cost V 1 base and J 3 bases; bases outside gene matches: 12. Germline V gives CDR1 SQVTM, CDR2 ANQGSEA. The chain's CDR3 is CSVEGAGQGSLDYGYTF. The CDR3 nucleotides are TGCAGCGTTGAAGGGGCGGGACAGGGATCTCTCGACTATGGCTACACCTTC. The variable domain in full, completed from reference TRBV29-1 and TRBJ1-2, reads SAVISQKPSRDICQRGTSLTIQCQVDSQVTMMFWYRQQPGQSLTLIATANQGSEATYESGFVIDKFPISRPNLTFSTLTVSNMSPEDSSIYLCSVEGAGQGSLDYGYTFGSGTRLTVV.

The chain has TRBV2 and TRBJ1-5; 9 bases are shared with TRBD1. Germline V gives CDR1 SNHLY, CDR2 FYNNEI. V dropped 6 bases and J dropped 7; count of bases not matched to a gene: 10. This CDR3 has 15 residues. CDR3 amino acids: CASSQTGGSLQPQHF. The CDR3 coding sequence is TGTGCCAGCAGCCAGACAGGGGGTAGTCTCCAGCCCCAGCATTTT.

The chain employs TRBV5-1 and TRBJ1-6; unclear D gene. This CDR3 has 15 amino acids. Trimming cost V 4 bases and J 5 bases, with 13 bases left between them. CDR1 SGHRS and CDR2 YFSETQ come from the germline V gene. CDR3 DNA: TGCGCCAGCAGCCTGCGGACGGGGAATAATTCACCCCTCCACTTT. It yields the protein CASSLRTGNNSPLHF.

The chain carries TRBV12-3 or TRBV12-4 and TRBJ2-1, with 7 bases lining up with TRBD1. The length of the CDR3 is 15 residues. The ends lost 3 bases at V and 5 bases at J; junction bases unmatched: 7. CDR3 DNA: TGTGCCAGCAGTTTGGGTCAGGGGGTTCACAATGAGCAGTTCTTC. Translating it yields CASSLGQGVHNEQFF.

V usage is TRBV20-1 and J usage is TRBJ2-7; D is uncertain. The CDR3 sequence is 14 residues long. Trimming stripped 2 bases from V and 0 bases from J, with 11 bases between. Germline assignment: CDR1 DFQATT and CDR2 SNEGSKA (reference sequence). The CDR3 DNA reads TGCAGTGCTAGAAACGGGTTTAGCTCCTACGAGCAGTACTTC. Protein: CSARNGFSSYEQYF.

The chain carries TRBV12-3 or TRBV12-4 and TRBJ2-2; 9 nucleotides align to TRBD1. This CDR3 has 15 residues. The V and J ends lost 5 bases and 7 bases, in that order; junction bases with no gene match: 8. Here the CDR3 DNA reads TGTGCCAGCAGTCGCCGGGACAGGGTGTTCGGGGAGCTGTTTTTT. It yields the protein CASSRRDRVFGELFF.

The rearrangement joins TRBV12-3 or TRBV12-4 to TRBJ1-5; D remains ambiguous. Trimming removed 7 bases from V and 4 bases from J, with 11 bases in between. The CDR3 loop spans 13 amino acids. CDR3 residues: CASTDSGNQPQHF. The CDR3 DNA reads as TGTGCCAGCACCGATAGCGGTAATCAGCCCCAGCATTTT.

The chain combines TRBV7-9 with TRBJ2-3, with TRBD2 identical over 8 bases. The ends lost 5 bases at V and 2 bases at J; junction bases unmatched: 9. CDR3 length equals 16 residues. Per germline, CDR1 SEHNR and CDR2 FQNEAQ (reference sequence). This CDR3 reads CASSPLSGEITDTQYF. CDR3 DNA sequence: TGTGCCAGCAGCCCTCTTAGCGGGGAAATCACAGATACGCAGTATTTT.

The chain carries TRBV7-9 and TRBJ2-7; TRBD1 matches 10 bases. This CDR3 is built from 15 residues. The V and J ends lost 5 bases and 3 bases, in that order; junction bases with no gene match: 7. Germline CDR1 reads SEHNR; CDR2 reads FQNEAQ (reference sequence). The CDR3 DNA reads as TGTGCCAGCAGCACCGGGACAGGGGCTTTCTACGAGCAGTACTTC. Translated, it gives CASSTGTGAFYEQYF.

A few counts support this clonotype. In nucleotides, the CDR3 is TGTGCCAGCAGAGGGGTTACAGGAACAGTCGGCAATCAGCCCCAGCATTTT. This sequence encodes CASRGVTGTVGNQPQHF. V is TRBV28 and J is TRBJ1-5; possible D gene TRBD1, 5 bases. The CDR3 extends over 17 amino acids. Trimming stripped 6 bases from V and 2 bases from J, with 20 bases between. Germline CDR1 MDHEN, CDR2 SYDVKM.

V gene TRBV7-8 combines with J gene TRBJ2-7; 7 bases are shared with TRBD1. The CDR3 is 13 amino acids. Germline V lookup: CDR1 SGHVS, CDR2 FQNEAQ. Trimming cost V 1 base and J 5 bases; bases outside gene matches: 2. The chain's CDR3 is CASSLVDRDEQYF. CDR3 bases: TGTGCCAGCAGCTTAGTCGACAGGGACGAGCAGTACTTC.

Note on this clonotype: Compared with germline, one end of the junction differs, possibly owing to a read error. V usage is TRBV7-7 and J usage is TRBJ2-5; 15 bases map to TRBD2. CDR3 length: 16 amino acids. Germline V gives CDR1 SSHAT, CDR2 FNYEAQ (reference sequence). CDR3 sequence reads: CASSKGLAGGQETRYF. The CDR3 coding sequence is TGTGCTAGCAGCAAGGGACTAGCGGGGGGCCAAGAGACCCGGTACTTC.

As for this clonotype: Germline is not matched at one junction end, which may reflect a read error. This chain connects TRBV6-5 to TRBJ2-1, with TRBD2 matching over 7 bases. Germline CDR1 reads MNHEY; CDR2 reads SVGAGI. This CDR3 spans 13 amino acids. This chain's CDR3 is CAGSYTGGHEQFF. DNA for the CDR3: TGTGCCGGCAGTTACACGGGGGGTCATGAGCAGTTCTTC.

This clonotype has more than one count but fewer than ten. The chain combines TRBV10-3 with TRBJ2-7; D possibly corresponds to TRBD2 (6 bases). Deletions cut 0 bases from V and 3 bases from J, with 15 bases between. The germline V gene encodes CDR1 ENHRY and CDR2 SYGVKD. CDR3 length: 16 amino acids. The CDR3 loop is CAISESVGQGGYEQYF. The CDR3 coding sequence is TGTGCCATCAGTGAGTCCGTCGGCCAGGGAGGCTACGAGCAGTACTTC.

V gene TRBV7-9 combines with J gene TRBJ1-6; D possibly corresponds to TRBD1 (6 bases). Germline V lookup: CDR1 SEHNR, CDR2 FQNEAQ (reference sequence). The CDR3 is made up of 14 amino acids. V was clipped by 6 bases and J by 9 bases, with 15 bases between them. CDR3 nucleotides: TGTGCCAGCAGATCAGCAGGGGAAAGTTCACCCCTCCACTTT. It is translated as CASRSAGESSPLHF.

This clonotype was detected a few times. The rearrangement links TRBV9 to TRBJ2-3, with 7 bases matching TRBD2. Germline CDR1 reads SGDLS; CDR2 reads YYNGEE. CDR3 length: 15 amino acids. With V trimmed by 3 bases and J by 3 bases, 7 bases remained unmatched. Written as DNA, the CDR3 is TGTGCCAGCAGCGCTAGCGGTGTAGCGACAGATACGCAGTATTTT. This sequence encodes CASSASGVATDTQYF.

The V gene is TRBV7-9, the J gene TRBJ1-6, with unresolved D. The V end lost 3 bases, the J end lost 7 bases, and 13 bases lay between the germline ends. Germline V gene sequence: CDR1 SEHNR, CDR2 FQNEAQ (reference sequence). This CDR3 spans 15 amino acids. The CDR3 DNA reads TGTGCCAGCAGCTTGGATCGATCCGGAAATTCACCCCTCCACTTT. This sequence encodes CASSLDRSGNSPLHF.

The V gene is TRBV11-2, the J gene TRBJ2-3; D assignment may be TRBD1 or TRBD2 (6 bases each). V was cut by 0 bases and J by 0 bases, with 13 bases left in between. The CDR3 loop spans 17 amino acids. Germline V gives CDR1 SGHAT, CDR2 FQNNGV. The CDR3 sequence: CASSLDSQGTSTDTQYF. The CDR3 DNA is TGTGCCAGCAGCTTAGATTCCCAGGGGACTAGCACAGATACGCAGTATTTT.

This chain connects TRBV5-1 to TRBJ2-7, with D tentatively TRBD1 (8 bases). The V gene lost 7 bases and the J gene lost 7 bases, with 18 bases spanning the gap. The CDR3 covers 13 residues. Germline lookup yields CDR1 SGHRS and CDR2 YFSETQ. CDR3 bases: TGCGCCAGCCAAGAAACAGGGGGGGGGGAGCAGTACTTC. It translates to CASQETGGGEQYF.